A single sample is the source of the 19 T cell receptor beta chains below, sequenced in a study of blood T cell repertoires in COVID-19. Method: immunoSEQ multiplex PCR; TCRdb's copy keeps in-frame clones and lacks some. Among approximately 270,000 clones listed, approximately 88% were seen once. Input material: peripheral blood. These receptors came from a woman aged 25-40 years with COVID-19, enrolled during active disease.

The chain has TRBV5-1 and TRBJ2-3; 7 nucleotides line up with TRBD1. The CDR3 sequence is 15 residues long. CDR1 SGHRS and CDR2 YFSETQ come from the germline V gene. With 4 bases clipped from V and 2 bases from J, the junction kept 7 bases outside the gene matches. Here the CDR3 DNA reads TGCGCCAGCAGCCCTGGACAGGTCTTCACAGATACGCAGTATTTT. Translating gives CASSPGQVFTDTQYF.

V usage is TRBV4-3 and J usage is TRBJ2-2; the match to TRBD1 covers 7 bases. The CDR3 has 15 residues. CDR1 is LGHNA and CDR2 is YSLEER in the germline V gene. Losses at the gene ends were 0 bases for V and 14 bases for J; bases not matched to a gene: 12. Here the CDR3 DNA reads TGCGCCAGCAGCCAAGAACCAGGACAGGCCCGAATCCTGTTTTTT. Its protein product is CASSQEPGQARILFF.

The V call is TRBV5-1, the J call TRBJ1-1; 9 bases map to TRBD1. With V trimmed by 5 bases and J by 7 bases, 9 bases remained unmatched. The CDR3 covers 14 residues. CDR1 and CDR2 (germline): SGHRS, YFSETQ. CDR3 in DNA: TGCGCCAGCAGGGATGACAGGGGGTTCAATGAAGCTTTCTTT. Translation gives CASRDDRGFNEAFF.

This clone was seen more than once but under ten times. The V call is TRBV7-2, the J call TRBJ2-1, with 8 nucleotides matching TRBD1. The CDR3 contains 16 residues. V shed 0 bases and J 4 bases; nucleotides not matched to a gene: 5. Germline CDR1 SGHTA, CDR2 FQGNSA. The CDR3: CASSLAGGQGYNEQFF. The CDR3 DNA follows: TGTGCCAGCAGCTTAGCCGGAGGACAGGGTTACAATGAGCAGTTCTTC.

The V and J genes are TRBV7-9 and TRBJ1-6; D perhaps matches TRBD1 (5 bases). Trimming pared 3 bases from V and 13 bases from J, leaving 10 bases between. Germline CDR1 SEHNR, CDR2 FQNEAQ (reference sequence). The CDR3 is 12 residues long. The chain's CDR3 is CASSFQGHPLHF. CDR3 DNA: TGTGCCAGCAGCTTCCAGGGTCATCCCCTCCACTTT.

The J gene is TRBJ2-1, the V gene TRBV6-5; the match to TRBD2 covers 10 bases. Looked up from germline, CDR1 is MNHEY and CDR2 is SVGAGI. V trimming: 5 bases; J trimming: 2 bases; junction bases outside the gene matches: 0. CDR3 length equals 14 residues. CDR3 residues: CASSLAGAYNEQFF. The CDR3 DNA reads TGTGCCAGCAGTCTAGCGGGGGCCTACAATGAGCAGTTCTTC.

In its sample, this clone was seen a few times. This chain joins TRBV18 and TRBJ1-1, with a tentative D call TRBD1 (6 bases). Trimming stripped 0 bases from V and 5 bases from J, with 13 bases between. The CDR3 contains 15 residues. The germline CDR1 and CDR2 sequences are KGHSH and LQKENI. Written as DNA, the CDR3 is TGTGCCAGCTCACCACCCTCAGGGGCGAAAACTGAAGCTTTCTTT. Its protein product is CASSPPSGAKTEAFF.

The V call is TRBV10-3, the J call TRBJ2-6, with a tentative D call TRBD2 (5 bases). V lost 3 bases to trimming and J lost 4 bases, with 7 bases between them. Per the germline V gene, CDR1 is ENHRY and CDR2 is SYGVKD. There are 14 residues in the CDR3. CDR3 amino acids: CAISELAGANVLTF. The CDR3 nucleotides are TGTGCCATCAGTGAATTAGCGGGGGCCAACGTCCTGACTTTC.

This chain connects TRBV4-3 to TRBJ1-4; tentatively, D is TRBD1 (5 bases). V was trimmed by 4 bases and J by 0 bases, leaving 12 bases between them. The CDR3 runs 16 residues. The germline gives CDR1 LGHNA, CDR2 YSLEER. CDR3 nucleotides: TGCGCCAGCAGCCTTGGAGGGGCCACAACTAATGAAAAACTGTTTTTT. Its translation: CASSLGGATTNEKLFF.

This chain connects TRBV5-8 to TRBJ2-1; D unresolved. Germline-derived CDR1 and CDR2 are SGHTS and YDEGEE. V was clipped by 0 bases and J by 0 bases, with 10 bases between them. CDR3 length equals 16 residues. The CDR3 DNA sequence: TGTGCCAGCAGCTTGGAACTTTCGAGCTCCTACAATGAGCAGTTCTTC. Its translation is CASSLELSSSYNEQFF.

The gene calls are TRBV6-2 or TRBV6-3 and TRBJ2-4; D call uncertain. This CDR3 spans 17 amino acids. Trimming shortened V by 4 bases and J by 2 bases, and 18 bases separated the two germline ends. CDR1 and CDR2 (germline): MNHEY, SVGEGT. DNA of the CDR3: TGTGCCAGCAGTTCAATACGACTCCTCCAAACCAAAAACATTCAGTACTTC. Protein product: CASSSIRLLQTKNIQYF.

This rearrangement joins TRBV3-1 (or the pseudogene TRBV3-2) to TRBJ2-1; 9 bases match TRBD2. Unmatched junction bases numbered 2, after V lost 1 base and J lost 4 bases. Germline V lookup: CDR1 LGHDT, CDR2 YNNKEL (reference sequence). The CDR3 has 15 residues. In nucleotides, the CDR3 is TGTGCCAGCAGCCAAGGGCGGGGGGGTTACAATGAGCAGTTCTTC. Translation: CASSQGRGGYNEQFF.

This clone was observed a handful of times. The CDR3 region has the DNA TGTGCCACCAGCCCGACCGGGACTAGGGCTCGGGGTGAGCAGTTCTTC. Translation gives CATSPTGTRARGEQFF. The chain combines TRBV15 with TRBJ2-1, with TRBD2 matching 8 bases. The CDR3 totals 16 residues. With V trimmed by 5 bases and J by 9 bases, 15 bases remained unmatched. Germline loops: CDR1 LNHNV, CDR2 YYDKDF (reference sequence).

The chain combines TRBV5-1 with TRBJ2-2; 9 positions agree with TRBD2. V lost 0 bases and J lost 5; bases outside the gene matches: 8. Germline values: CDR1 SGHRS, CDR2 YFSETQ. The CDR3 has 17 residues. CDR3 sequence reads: CASSLGITSGYTGELFF. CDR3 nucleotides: TGCGCCAGCAGCTTGGGGATCACTAGCGGGTATACCGGGGAGCTGTTTTTT.

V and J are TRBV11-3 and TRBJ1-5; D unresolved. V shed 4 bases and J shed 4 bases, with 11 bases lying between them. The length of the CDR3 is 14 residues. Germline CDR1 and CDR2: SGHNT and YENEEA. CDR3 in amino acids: CASSSGKLNQPQHF. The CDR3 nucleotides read TGTGCCAGCAGCTCCGGGAAGCTAAATCAGCCCCAGCATTTT.

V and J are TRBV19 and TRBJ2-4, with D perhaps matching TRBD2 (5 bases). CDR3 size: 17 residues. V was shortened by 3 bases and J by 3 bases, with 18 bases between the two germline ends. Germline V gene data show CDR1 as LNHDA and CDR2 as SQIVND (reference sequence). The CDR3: CASSIAPFGVDKNIQYF. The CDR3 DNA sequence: TGTGCCAGTAGTATCGCCCCGTTCGGGGTTGACAAAAACATTCAGTACTTC.

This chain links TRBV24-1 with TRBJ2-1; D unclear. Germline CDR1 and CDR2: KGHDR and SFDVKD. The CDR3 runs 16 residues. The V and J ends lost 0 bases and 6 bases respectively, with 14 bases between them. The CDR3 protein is CATSDLANTERNEQFF. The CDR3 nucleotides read TGTGCCACCAGTGATTTGGCGAATACTGAACGCAATGAGCAGTTCTTC.

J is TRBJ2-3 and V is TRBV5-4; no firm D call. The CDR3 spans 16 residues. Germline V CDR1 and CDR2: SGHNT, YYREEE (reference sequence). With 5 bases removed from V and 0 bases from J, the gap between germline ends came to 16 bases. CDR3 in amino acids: CASSPVVRSSTDTQYF. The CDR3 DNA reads TGTGCCAGCAGTCCTGTCGTCCGGTCTAGCACAGATACGCAGTATTTT.

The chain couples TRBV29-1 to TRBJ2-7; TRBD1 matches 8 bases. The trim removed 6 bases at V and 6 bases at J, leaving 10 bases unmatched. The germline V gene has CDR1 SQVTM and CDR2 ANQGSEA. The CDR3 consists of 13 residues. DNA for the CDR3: TGCAGCGTCACCGGGACAGGACAGTCCGAGCAGTACTTC. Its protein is CSVTGTGQSEQYF.